This T cell receptor (beta chain) was documented in a study of cytomegalovirus exposure and HLA in healthy donors. Study-wide points: In a later analysis, productive TCRs from donors in an Asian-associated ancestry cluster reportedly carried fewer N-insertions than the cohort mean. A later analysis by the authors found several of the most significant clusters apparently linked to common viral pathogens. About 90% or about 30% of the time was how often most TCR beta V segments were productive, according to an earlier analysis.

A multiplex PCR was run with 60 Vbeta primers and 13 Jbeta primers. Libraries were prepared by immunoSEQ multiplex PCR; TCRdb keeps only in-frame clonotypes and omits some of them. The sample consists of some 250,000 clones, approximately 80% of them appearing once. This CDR3 spans 15 amino acids. Germline assignment: CDR1 LNHNV and CDR2 YYDKDF (reference sequence). Trimming took 3 bases from V and 4 from J; bases not matched to a gene: 4. A note on this clone: No antigen is known for it.

This TCR came from a woman aged 60-75 years in good health and CMV-seropositive. Sequencing was done on a sample of PBMCs. This chain links TRBV15 with TRBJ2-7; 12 positions match TRBD2. The CDR3 is CATSRQLAGGYEQYF. CDR3 DNA: TGTGCCACCAGCAGGCAACTAGCGGGAGGATACGAGCAGTACTTC.